The 16 T cell receptor beta chains given below trace back to one sample, sequenced in a study of read filtering for tumor transcriptome and immune sequencing. From 300 to 400 ng of RNA, a library with molecular barcoded alpha/delta and beta/gamma adaptors was made. TCRdb reprocessed the reads via MiXCR and lists one record per CDR3 protein. The sample consists of some 25,000 distinct CDR3 sequences, 20% to 25% of them appearing once. Input material: a population of CD138-negative cells sorted from bone marrow. These receptors all come from a donor at least 40 years old with multiple myeloma.

This clonotype was seen at least ten times. CDR3 DNA sequence: TGTGCCTGGAGTGATGGGATTAGTGAAGAGACCCAGTACTTC. Translation: CAWSDGISEETQYF. V is TRBV30 and J is TRBJ2-5; D is ambiguous. Between the trimmed V and J ends, which lost 1 base and 3 bases, there was a span of 12 bases. Germline V gene lookup returns CDR1 GTSNPN and CDR2 SVGIG (reference sequence). The CDR3 is 14 residues long.

This clonotype was seen at least ten times. The chain is built from TRBV28 and TRBJ2-7, with D unclear. Germline CDR1 reads MDHEN; CDR2 reads SYDVKM. CDR3 size: 11 residues. V was clipped by 6 bases and J by 6 bases, with 9 bases between them. CDR3 DNA: TGTGCCAGCAGCGCAAGTACCGAGCAGTACTTC. Protein sequence: CASSASTEQYF.

In regard to this clonotype: The junction departs from germline at one end; a sequencing error may be responsible. The gene calls are TRBV29-1 and TRBJ2-7, with a tentative D call TRBD2 (5 bases). Germline values: CDR1 SQVTM, CDR2 ANQGSEA. The CDR3 has 14 residues. Here the CDR3 reads CSVTVGEYSHEQYF. CDR3 sequence (DNA): TGCAGCGTTACCGTCGGGGAGTACTCCCACGAGCAGTACTTC.

Remarks on this clonotype: A far larger clone is off by one base, so a read error is likely. The J gene is TRBJ1-4, the V gene TRBV19, with D perhaps TRBD1 (6 bases). The CDR3 length is 13 residues. Germline CDR1 and CDR2: LNHDA and SQIVND (reference sequence). Here the CDR3 DNA reads TGTGCCACTAGGGGCTCTAGGGGACATACGCGGTATTTT. Protein: CATRGSRGHTRYF.

By frequency in the sample, this clonotype is medium-sized. This sequence joins TRBV29-1 and TRBJ2-1; 11 bases are shared with TRBD2. The V gene's germline CDR1 is SQVTM and CDR2 ANQGSEA. J lost 0 bases, V lost 4 bases, and 8 bases had no gene match. The CDR3 totals 17 residues. The CDR3 here is CSVVSSGRLSSYNEQFF. The CDR3 DNA reads TGCAGCGTTGTATCTAGCGGGAGGTTAAGCTCCTACAATGAGCAGTTCTTC.

This clonotype was counted many times. The chain is built from TRBV28 and TRBJ1-1; 8 nucleotides align to TRBD1. Germline CDR1 reads MDHEN; CDR2 reads SYDVKM. There are 14 residues in the CDR3. Trimming removed 6 bases from V and 0 bases from J; junction bases left unmatched: 3. The CDR3 spells CASSRQGLNTEAFF. CDR3 DNA: TGTGCCAGCAGCAGACAGGGGTTGAACACTGAAGCTTTCTTT. Looking up the rest from reference TRBV28 and TRBJ1-1 gives the full variable domain: DVKVTQSSRYLVKRTGEKVFLECVQDMDHENMFWYRQDPGLGLRLIYFSYDVKMKEKGDIPEGYSVSREKKERFSLILESASTNQTSMYLCASSRQGLNTEAFFGQGTRLTVV.

V gene TRBV18 combines with J gene TRBJ1-1, with D perhaps matching TRBD1 (5 bases). Germline V gene lookup returns CDR1 KGHSH and CDR2 LQKENI. Between the trimmed V and J ends, which lost 2 bases and 5 bases, there was a span of 15 bases. This CDR3 is 15 amino acids long. The CDR3 coding sequence is TGTGCCAGCTCACCAACCACCGGGACGAATACTGAAGCTTTCTTT. Translated, it gives CASSPTTGTNTEAFF.

This clonotype was seen many times. This rearrangement joins TRBV7-9 to TRBJ2-3, with 7 bases aligning to TRBD2. The CDR3 consists of 15 residues. Trimming took 1 base from V and 5 from J; bases not matched to a gene: 6. CDR1 is SEHNR, CDR2 FQNEAQ, per germline (reference sequence). The CDR3, as DNA: TGTGCCAGCAGCTTAGATTGGACGGGAGGAGATACGCAGTATTTT. Translating gives CASSLDWTGGDTQYF.

This clonotype was detected ten times or more. This chain links TRBV7-6 with TRBJ2-1, with 10 bases fitting TRBD1. The length of the CDR3 is 16 residues. The germline CDR1 and CDR2 sequences are SGHVS and FNYEAQ. V lost 1 base to trimming and J lost 6 bases; unmatched junction nucleotides: 6. CDR3 DNA: TGTGCCAGCAGCTTAGTTGGGGACAGGGGAAGCAATGAGCAGTTCTTC. This sequence encodes CASSLVGDRGSNEQFF.

With respect to this clonotype: This likely traces to a read error, being one base from a far larger clone. This rearrangement joins TRBV7-9 to TRBJ2-2; D might be TRBD2 (6 bases). The CDR3 spans 15 residues. The ends were cut back, 2 bases at V and 4 bases at J, with 11 bases in the middle. From germline, CDR1 is SEHNR and CDR2 FQNEAQ (reference sequence). The CDR3 loop is CASSLTGTFTGELFF. CDR3 sequence (DNA): TGTGCCAGCAGCTTAACCGGGACTTTCACCGGGGAGCTGTTTTTT.

Details on this clonotype: A much larger clone sits a single nucleotide away, making a read error possible. Because the CDR3 is missing its conserved closing phenylalanine or tryptophan, this is likely a read error. The CDR3 DNA sequence: TGTGCCAGCAGCGCAGACTGGGACTCCTACGAGCAGTACTGC. It is translated as CASSADWDSYEQYC. This chain joins TRBV7-8 and TRBJ2-7; D not resolved. CDR3 length: 14 residues. V was pared by 5 bases and J by 0 bases, with 11 bases between. The V gene's germline CDR1 is SGHVS and CDR2 FQNEAQ.

About this clonotype itself: Given a much more abundant clone one base away, this may be a read error. The gene calls are TRBV29-1 and TRBJ2-5; TRBD2 matches 10 bases. V lost 8 bases and J lost 5; bases outside the gene matches: 11. The CDR3 consists of 14 residues. Germline lookup yields CDR1 SQVTM and CDR2 ANQGSEA. DNA of the CDR3: TGCAGCATCCTAAGAGCGGGAGGGCGGGAGACCCAGTACTTC. Translating it yields CSILRAGGRETQYF.

By share, this clonotype ranks as medium-sized. J is TRBJ2-7 and V is TRBV18, with D possibly being TRBD1 (6 bases). Germline lookup yields CDR1 KGHSH and CDR2 LQKENI. V was clipped by 6 bases and J by 6 bases, with 9 bases between them. This CDR3 region has 11 residues. The CDR3 region is CASSTGPEQYF. In DNA form, the CDR3 reads TGTGCCAGCTCCACAGGGCCCGAGCAGTACTTC.

By proportion, this clonotype is medium-sized. A junction end diverges from the germline sequence, so it may reflect a read error. The chain joins TRBV13 to TRBJ2-1, with 8 bases that match TRBD2. The CDR3 covers 15 residues. Looked up from germline, CDR1 is PRHDT and CDR2 is FYEKMQ (reference sequence). Here the CDR3 reads CASSLGTSEYSEQFF. The CDR3, as DNA: TGTGCCAGCAGCTTAGGGACTAGCGAGTACAGTGAGCAGTTCTTC.

This clonotype appeared many times. The rearrangement uses TRBV7-9 and TRBJ1-1; D is ambiguous. V was clipped by 0 bases and J by 1 base, with 6 bases between them. CDR3 size: 14 residues. The germline gives CDR1 SEHNR, CDR2 FQNEAQ (reference sequence). CDR3: CASSLAPGNTEAFF. For the CDR3, the DNA is TGTGCCAGCAGCTTAGCGCCAGGGAACACTGAAGCTTTCTTT.

In this sample, this clonotype turned up many times. The chain links TRBV6-5 to TRBJ2-1, with 7 bases lining up with TRBD2. Per germline, CDR1 MNHEY and CDR2 SVGAGI. The CDR3 is made up of 15 amino acids. The V and J ends lost 4 bases and 1 base, in that order; junction bases with no gene match: 4. The CDR3 spells CASSSGRRSYNEQFF. The CDR3 DNA reads as TGTGCCAGCAGTTCCGGGAGGAGATCCTACAATGAGCAGTTCTTC.